Listed here are 8 T cell receptor beta chains from one sample, sequenced in a study of blood T cell repertoires in COVID-19. The repertoire was sequenced with immunoSEQ multiplex PCR; TCRdb's copy has only in-frame clones and lacks some. Among hundreds of thousands of clones, 80% to 90% were seen once, and the ten largest hold more than 0.95%. Sequenced: PBMCs or T cells enriched from blood (not recorded which). The receptors were gathered from a man aged 25-40 years who had recovered from COVID-19.

The rearrangement uses TRBV10-3 and TRBJ2-2; D unresolved. Per germline, CDR1 ENHRY and CDR2 SYGVKD. V dropped 0 bases and J dropped 5 bases, with 7 bases sitting between them. CDR3 length: 14 amino acids. The CDR3 DNA reads as TGTGCCATCAGTGAGTCGGCATTAACCGGGGAGCTGTTTTTT. Encoded protein: CAISESALTGELFF.

CDR3 amino acids: CASSERGRKLFF. The CDR3 DNA sequence: TGTGCCAGCAGTGAGCGGGGGCGGAAACTGTTTTTT. V gene TRBV6-1 combines with J gene TRBJ1-4, with D possibly TRBD1 on 6 matching bases. The CDR3 is 12 amino acids. V lost 3 bases to trimming and J lost 11 bases, with 10 bases between them. Germline assignment: CDR1 MNHNS and CDR2 SASEGT.

The gene calls are TRBV12-3 or TRBV12-4 and TRBJ1-3; no clear D gene. The CDR3 length is 12 residues. Trimming took off 3 bases at V and 4 bases at J, with 4 bases between the two ends. The CDR3 protein is CASSFEGNTIYF. DNA for the CDR3: TGTGCCAGCAGTTTTGAGGGAAACACCATATATTTT.

CDR3 sequence (DNA): TGTGCCTGGAGTGTAGCGTGGGGGCCAGGGGAAAAACTGTTTTTT. Amino acid sequence: CAWSVAWGPGEKLFF. V usage is TRBV30 and J usage is TRBJ1-4; D possibly corresponds to TRBD1 (6 bases). V lost 0 bases and J 8 bases, leaving 16 bases between the germline ends. CDR3 length: 15 amino acids. Germline values: CDR1 GTSNPN, CDR2 SVGIG (reference sequence).

V usage is TRBV2 and J usage is TRBJ2-7; 9 bases agree with TRBD2. CDR1 and CDR2 (germline): SNHLY, FYNNEI. V dropped 4 bases and J dropped 6; count of bases not matched to a gene: 7. This CDR3 spans 14 amino acids. CDR3 DNA: TGTGCCAGCAGTGCCCCTAGCGGGGTCAGCGAGCAGTACTTC. It encodes CASSAPSGVSEQYF.

This chain joins TRBV6-6 and TRBJ2-7; 8 nucleotides agree with TRBD2. V was clipped by 2 bases and J by 0 bases; unmatched bases: 3. The CDR3 loop spans 15 amino acids. Germline CDR1 reads MNHNY; CDR2 reads SVGAGI (reference sequence). The CDR3, as DNA: TGTGCCAGCAGTTACATAGCGGGGCACTCCTACGAGCAGTACTTC. Translated: CASSYIAGHSYEQYF.

The CDR3 reads CASSFRQGPQPQHF. CDR3 DNA sequence: TGTGCCAGCAGTTTTCGTCAGGGTCCTCAGCCCCAGCATTTT. This chain uses TRBV28 with TRBJ1-5; a possible D gene is TRBD1 (5 bases). The CDR3 length is 14 residues. Trimming left V 3 bases short and J 6 bases short, with 12 bases between. Germline CDR1 MDHEN, CDR2 SYDVKM.

This clone has just a few counts. This chain links TRBV28 with TRBJ1-1, with D possibly TRBD1 on 6 matching bases. Trimming cost V 3 bases and J 6 bases, with 8 bases left between them. There are 12 residues in the CDR3. Germline V gene lookup returns CDR1 MDHEN and CDR2 SYDVKM. CDR3: CASSFRQAEAFF. Here the CDR3 DNA reads TGTGCCAGCAGTTTCCGACAGGCTGAAGCTTTCTTT. The full variable domain, rest sourced from reference TRBV28 and TRBJ1-1, is DVKVTQSSRYLVKRTGEKVFLECVQDMDHENMFWYRQDPGLGLRLIYFSYDVKMKEKGDIPEGYSVSREKKERFSLILESASTNQTSMYLCASSFRQAEAFFGQGTRLTVV.